The 29 T cell receptor beta chains presented below share a single source sample, sequenced in a study of blood T cell repertoires in COVID-19. Sequencing used immunoSEQ multiplex PCR; TCRdb keeps in-frame clones, though not all of them. The table records over 90,000 clones, more than 75% of them present only once. The sample consisted of peripheral blood. The receptors were gathered from a human donor in a cohort sampled during active COVID-19.

The V and J genes are TRBV6-5 and TRBJ2-7; 10 bases are shared with TRBD1. Germline V CDR1 and CDR2: MNHEY, SVGAGI. This CDR3 has 14 residues. J was trimmed by 6 bases and V by 6 bases; bases with no gene match: 8. The CDR3 region has the DNA TGTGCCAGCAGATGGGACAGGGGACGTTCCGAGCAGTACTTC. Its protein is CASRWDRGRSEQYF.

This clone appeared a few times. The chain carries TRBV18 and TRBJ1-1, with TRBD1 identical over 10 bases. Germline V CDR1 and CDR2: KGHSH, LQKENI. V gave up 6 bases and J gave up 6 bases; unmatched junction bases: 4. CDR3 length equals 13 residues. The CDR3 is CASSPGTGAEAFF. The CDR3 DNA reads TGTGCCAGCTCCCCCGGGACAGGGGCTGAAGCTTTCTTT.

The rearrangement links TRBV5-1 to TRBJ1-6; D unclear. V was cut by 0 bases and J by 5 bases, with 9 bases left in between. The germline V gene has CDR1 SGHRS and CDR2 YFSETQ. The CDR3 extends over 15 amino acids. For the CDR3, the DNA is TGCGCCAGCAGCTTGGACCCGGTCGATAATTCACCCCTCCACTTT. It yields the protein CASSLDPVDNSPLHF.

The chain is built from TRBV6-5 and TRBJ1-2, with D maybe TRBD1 (6 bases). V dropped 6 bases and J dropped 1 base, with 9 bases sitting between them. Germline assignment: CDR1 MNHEY and CDR2 SVGAGI. CDR3 length equals 13 residues. In DNA, the CDR3 is TGTGCCAGCAGACGGGACAATAACTATGGCTACACCTTC. The encoded protein is CASRRDNNYGYTF.

The rearrangement joins TRBV9 to TRBJ1-1; 8 nucleotides align to TRBD1. V dropped 4 bases and J dropped 5; count of bases not matched to a gene: 16. The CDR3 covers 17 residues. The germline V gene encodes CDR1 SGDLS and CDR2 YYNGEE. The CDR3 DNA follows: TGTGCCAGCAGCCCGGGACAGGTTGATTTATGGGGAACTGAAGCTTTCTTT. This sequence encodes CASSPGQVDLWGTEAFF.

This chain links TRBV19 with TRBJ1-2; 9 bases match TRBD1. This CDR3 is built from 14 residues. In germline, CDR1 is LNHDA, CDR2 SQIVND (reference sequence). The V gene end was trimmed by 3 bases and the J gene end by 5 bases; junction bases not matched to a gene: 4. The CDR3 loop reads CASSIQQGAYGYTF. The CDR3 coding sequence is TGTGCCAGTAGTATCCAACAGGGGGCTTATGGCTACACCTTC.

The CDR3 sequence: CASSRTGGDNYGYTF. The CDR3 nucleotides read TGTGCCAGCTCACGGACAGGGGGAGACAACTATGGCTACACCTTC. The rearrangement links TRBV18 to TRBJ1-2; TRBD1 agrees at 10 bases. The V gene's germline CDR1 is KGHSH and CDR2 LQKENI. The CDR3 totals 15 residues. The trim removed 4 bases at V and 2 bases at J, leaving 4 bases unmatched.

The V call is TRBV18, the J call TRBJ2-1; 8 positions match TRBD2. The CDR3 covers 16 residues. V trimming: 3 bases; J trimming: 6 bases; junction bases outside the gene matches: 10. The germline V gene has CDR1 KGHSH and CDR2 LQKENI. DNA for the CDR3: TGTGCCAGCTCACCGCCTGTAGCGGGGAGATCCAATGAGCAGTTCTTC. Amino acids: CASSPPVAGRSNEQFF.

The J gene is TRBJ1-1, the V gene TRBV5-5; D not certain. This CDR3 region has 14 residues. From germline, CDR1 is SGHKS and CDR2 YYEKEE (reference sequence). The V end was cut by 3 bases, the J end by 0 bases, with 9 bases between. The CDR3 spells CASSWEVMNTEAFF. For the CDR3, the DNA is TGTGCCAGCAGCTGGGAGGTCATGAACACTGAAGCTTTCTTT.

Remarks on this clone: The junction departs from germline at one end; a sequencing error may be responsible. This chain links TRBV3-1 (or the pseudogene TRBV3-2) with TRBJ1-6; D is unresolved. The CDR3 contains 12 residues. The germline CDR1 and CDR2 sequences are LGHDT and YNNKEL (reference sequence). The CDR3 DNA is TGTGCCAGCAGCCAAGATAATTCGCCCCTCCACTTT. Residues: CASSQDNSPLHF.

The chain employs TRBV10-3 and TRBJ1-2; D possibly corresponds to TRBD1 (5 bases). Germline CDR1 ENHRY, CDR2 SYGVKD. The CDR3 contains 13 residues. The V gene lost 3 bases and the J gene lost 8 bases, with 13 bases spanning the gap. The DNA for the CDR3 is TGTGCCATCAGTGAAAAGGGGAACAGCGGCTACACCTTC. This gives the protein CAISEKGNSGYTF.

The chain couples TRBV5-1 to TRBJ2-3; 8 bases map to TRBD2. The CDR3 totals 16 residues. In germline, CDR1 is SGHRS, CDR2 YFSETQ. Trimming took 4 bases from V and 4 from J; bases not matched to a gene: 11. Written as DNA, the CDR3 is TGCGCCAGCAGCGCGTTTAGTGCGGGGGGTTCAGATACGCAGTATTTT. It translates to CASSAFSAGGSDTQYF.

This chain links TRBV15 with TRBJ2-7, with 10 bases aligning to TRBD1. With 1 base clipped from V and 6 bases from J, the junction kept 6 bases outside the gene matches. CDR1 and CDR2 from the germline V gene are LNHNV and YYDKDF (reference sequence). There are 15 residues in the CDR3. CDR3 sequence reads: CATSRGGTGAGEQYF. CDR3 sequence (DNA): TGTGCCACCAGCAGAGGGGGGACAGGGGCCGGCGAGCAGTACTTC.

V and J are TRBV30 and TRBJ1-2; no clear D. This CDR3 region has 12 residues. The germline gives CDR1 GTSNPN, CDR2 SVGIG (reference sequence). V lost 0 bases and J lost 8, with 10 bases in between. The CDR3 sequence: CAWSVEVPGYTF. The CDR3 coding sequence is TGTGCCTGGAGTGTAGAGGTGCCGGGCTACACCTTC.

The V call is TRBV5-1, the J call TRBJ1-1; weak D call: TRBD1 (5 bases). The CDR3 is 15 residues long. Trimming took 3 bases from V and 0 from J, leaving 12 bases between them. Germline V lookup: CDR1 SGHRS, CDR2 YFSETQ. The CDR3 is CASSSGGTLNTEAFF. CDR3 nucleotides: TGCGCCAGCAGCTCGGGGGGGACCCTGAACACTGAAGCTTTCTTT.

The chain has TRBV11-2 and TRBJ1-4, with D perhaps matching TRBD1 (6 bases). Germline CDR1 and CDR2: SGHAT and FQNNGV. Trimming shortened V by 5 bases and J by 7 bases, and 17 bases separated the two germline ends. The CDR3 contains 15 residues. CDR3 nucleotides: TGTGCCAGCAGCCTCGGGACAATTGGGGTTGAAAAACTGTTTTTT. It yields the protein CASSLGTIGVEKLFF.

The chain is built from TRBV9 and TRBJ2-5; D perhaps matches TRBD1 (5 bases). The germline gives CDR1 SGDLS, CDR2 YYNGEE. V lost 3 bases and J 1 base, leaving 7 bases between the germline ends. The CDR3 has 13 amino acids. The CDR3 here is CASSAQVQETQYF. The DNA for the CDR3 is TGTGCCAGCAGCGCACAGGTCCAAGAGACCCAGTACTTC.

V and J are TRBV7-9 and TRBJ1-5, with 7 bases aligning to TRBD1. Germline V gene lookup returns CDR1 SEHNR and CDR2 FQNEAQ (reference sequence). V lost 1 base, J lost 5 bases, and 5 bases stayed unmatched. This CDR3 is 15 amino acids long. CDR3 DNA: TGTGCCAGCAGCTTAGATTTAACAGGGGATCAGCCCCAGCATTTT. Amino acid sequence: CASSLDLTGDQPQHF.

The chain combines TRBV11-2 with TRBJ2-5; 10 bases match TRBD1. The CDR3 is 15 amino acids. The germline CDR1 and CDR2 sequences are SGHAT and FQNNGV. Germline trimming cut 3 bases from V and 5 bases from J; bases unmatched to any gene: 6. The CDR3 DNA sequence: TGTGCCAGCAGCTTCCGGGACAGGGGTTATGAGACCCAGTACTTC. Protein product: CASSFRDRGYETQYF.

The chain combines TRBV18 with TRBJ1-4; D is unclear. The CDR3 is made up of 14 amino acids. Trimming left V 3 bases short and J 4 bases short, with 9 bases between. The V gene's germline CDR1 is KGHSH and CDR2 LQKENI. CDR3 nucleotide sequence: TGTGCCAGCTCACCGTCGGGGTTTAATGAAAAACTGTTTTTT. Protein product: CASSPSGFNEKLFF.

This rearrangement joins TRBV12-3 or TRBV12-4 to TRBJ1-2; 8 positions match TRBD1. The CDR3 consists of 13 residues. The ends lost 6 bases at V and 6 bases at J; junction bases unmatched: 6. The CDR3 coding sequence is TGTGCCAGCAGGACAGGGGTTGAGGATGGCTACACCTTC. It translates to CASRTGVEDGYTF.

This chain uses TRBV7-3 with TRBJ2-5, with 13 bases aligning to TRBD2. Germline-derived CDR1 and CDR2 are SGHTA and FQGTGA. Trimming took 5 bases from V and 5 from J; bases not matched to a gene: 5. The CDR3 has 15 amino acids. This CDR3 is CASSNTSGGAETQYF. CDR3 nucleotides: TGTGCCAGCAGCAACACTAGCGGGGGGGCGGAGACCCAGTACTTC.

V is TRBV15 and J is TRBJ2-6; D possibly corresponds to TRBD2 (5 bases). The CDR3 is 16 amino acids. V gave up 0 bases and J gave up 2 bases, with 8 bases separating them. Germline V lookup: CDR1 LNHNV, CDR2 YYDKDF (reference sequence). The CDR3 spells CATSRDKRAGANVLTF. As DNA, the CDR3 is TGTGCCACCAGCAGAGATAAGAGGGCTGGGGCCAACGTCCTGACTTTC. Full variable domain (outside the CDR3, taken from reference TRBV15 and TRBJ2-6): DAMVIQNPRYQVTQFGKPVTLSCSQTLNHNVMYWYQQKSSQAPKLLFHYYDKDFNNEADTPDNFQSRRPNTSFCFLDIRSPGLGDTAMYLCATSRDKRAGANVLTFGAGSRLTVL.

The rearrangement uses TRBV5-6 and TRBJ2-7; D gene ambiguous. Per germline, CDR1 SGHDT and CDR2 YYEEEE. The CDR3 is 13 residues long. The V and J ends lost 0 bases and 6 bases respectively, with 10 bases between them. CDR3 loop: CASSLAIAPEQYF. The CDR3 bases are TGTGCCAGCAGCTTGGCGATAGCACCCGAGCAGTACTTC.

The J gene is TRBJ1-6, the V gene TRBV10-2; 9 nucleotides agree with TRBD1. CDR1 WSHSY and CDR2 SAAADI come from the germline V gene. This CDR3 comprises 12 residues. CDR3 sequence (DNA): TGCGCTACAGGGGGCCTCCAAGACCCCCTCCACTTT. Its translation is CATGGLQDPLHF.

This chain connects TRBV5-4 to TRBJ2-1; TRBD2 aligns across 13 bases. V shed 4 bases and J 12 bases; nucleotides not matched to a gene: 10. Germline loops: CDR1 SGHNT, CDR2 YYREEE (reference sequence). This CDR3 region has 15 residues. The CDR3 bases are TGTGCCAGCAGCCCCGGGACTAGCGGGACTGTAGGGCAGTTCTTC. It yields the protein CASSPGTSGTVGQFF.

This rearrangement joins TRBV5-4 to TRBJ2-5, with 7 bases aligning to TRBD1. The CDR3 has 14 residues. CDR1 SGHNT and CDR2 YYREEE come from the germline V gene (reference sequence). J gave up 1 base and V 6 bases, and 6 bases lay outside the gene matches. CDR3 residues: CASTMDRPQETQYF. The CDR3 bases are TGTGCCAGCACCATGGACAGGCCCCAAGAGACCCAGTACTTC.

The CDR3 spells CASSLDGQGSDEQYF. DNA of the CDR3: TGCGCCAGCAGCTTGGATGGCCAGGGTTCCGACGAGCAGTACTTC. The rearrangement joins TRBV5-1 to TRBJ2-7, with a possible D match to TRBD1 (5 bases). V lost 0 bases, J lost 5 bases, and 15 bases lay in between. This CDR3 contains 15 residues. Germline V gene data show CDR1 as SGHRS and CDR2 as YFSETQ.

CDR3 coding DNA: TGTGCCAGCGGACGGGGGGGGAACACCGGGGAGCTGTTTTTT. Its translation: CASGRGGNTGELFF. The chain recombines TRBV2 with TRBJ2-2; 8 nucleotides line up with TRBD2. Trimming at V came to 8 bases and at J to 1 base, leaving 3 bases not matched to a gene. Germline V gene sequence: CDR1 SNHLY, CDR2 FYNNEI. CDR3 length equals 14 residues.